These T cell receptor beta chains were read from a single sample in a study of spatial heterogeneity in lung cancer. TCRdb independently ran MiXCR on the 5' RACE reads; one entry per CDR3 protein. Of approximately 93,000 distinct CDR3 sequences in the sample, roughly a fifth were seen once. Sequences were derived from PBMCs, sampled at follow-up. The origin of the receptors is a male donor with early-stage non-small cell lung cancer. Each CDR3 is given with its conserved first and last residue.

v_gene	j_gene	CDR3aa
TRBV24-1	TRBJ2-1	CATERASGGPLDNEQFF
TRBV11-2	TRBJ2-3	CAIRSTDTQYF
TRBV30	TRBJ1-1	CAWSLKGEAFF
TRBV7-2	TRBJ1-6	CASSLLGNGSPLHF
TRBV20-1	TRBJ1-1	CSASKGETEAFF
TRBV6-1	TRBJ1-2	CASSEEIDRVNGYTF
TRBV7-2	TRBJ2-5	CASSPSTGGETQYF
TRBV18	TRBJ1-5	CASSHDRNNQPQHF
TRBV20-1	TRBJ2-5	CSARTGLADYF
TRBV19	TRBJ2-5	CASSIRAGIAGRGETQYF
TRBV6-1	TRBJ1-2	CASSSLIGSNYGYTF
TRBV18	TRBJ1-1	CASSPSTGRVEAFF
TRBV19	TRBJ2-1	CAVLGTSSQGEQFF
TRBV7-2	TRBJ2-1	CASSQAAGAWNEQFF
TRBV7-9	TRBJ1-1	CASSQGGTEAFF
TRBV7-9	TRBJ2-5	CASSSGANQETQYF
TRBV5-6	TRBJ2-7	CASSLGPAQAYEKYF
TRBV29-1	TRBJ1-2	CSVDDRGLYGYTF
TRBV2	TRBJ2-2	CASFWQTNTGELFF
TRBV7-2	TRBJ2-5	CASSLMPQETQYF
TRBV5-1	TRBJ1-5	CASSLAGGQPQHF
TRBV2	TRBJ2-5	CASSEDRWQETQYF
TRBV29-1	TRBJ1-1	CSVKTHPRNTEAFF
TRBV12-3/TRBV12-4	TRBJ1-2	CASSSFGSDYGYTF
TRBV5-5	TRBJ1-3	CASSRSGTAESGNTIYF
TRBV28	TRBJ1-6	CASSEDSDKSSYNSPLHF
TRBV24-1	TRBJ1-5	CATSDAGTSNQPQHF
TRBV10-3	TRBJ1-5	CAISGIPSEGQPQHF
TRBV19	TRBJ1-5	CASTNPSNQPQHF
TRBV7-2	TRBJ2-1	CASSLYQVEQFF
TRBV18	TRBJ2-1	CASSPPGGVVNHEQFF
TRBV7-9	TRBJ1-6	CASSPIYNSPLHF
TRBV4-3	TRBJ1-2	CASSQAGGQGADGYTF
TRBV20-1	TRBJ1-2	CSARSGPSNYGYTF
TRBV7-8	TRBJ1-5	CASSSMGGQGAPQPQHF
TRBV29-1	TRBJ2-7	CSAGGGRLYEQYF
TRBV27	TRBJ2-4	CASTTPRGLAKNIQYF
TRBV5-1	TRBJ2-1	CASSSRVDNEQFF
TRBV14	TRBJ1-6	CASSQVPRNSPLHF
TRBV7-2	TRBJ2-1	CASSLVRTYSYNEQFF
TRBV7-2	TRBJ2-5	CASSSTATQETQYF
TRBV4-1	TRBJ1-2	CASSQEGQGWSYGYTF
TRBV7-2	TRBJ2-2	CVSSLGNQNTGELFF
TRBV5-1	TRBJ2-2	CASSPDRMNTGELFF
TRBV24-1	TRBJ2-4	CATSDAPRAGTKNIQYF
TRBV15	TRBJ1-4	CATSRDRSEKLFF
TRBV10-3	TRBJ2-7	CAISGSTGAYSPYEQYF
TRBV6-1	TRBJ1-5	CASRTKDGDQPQHF
TRBV25-1	TRBJ2-2	CASKSGSNTGELFF
TRBV12-3/TRBV12-4	TRBJ2-5	CASSPDRARAQYF
TRBV6-5	TRBJ1-2	CASSSNYGYTF
TRBV5-1	TRBJ2-1	CASGKGTTYNEQFF
TRBV11-2	TRBJ2-1	CASSLDPYNEQFF
TRBV6-5	TRBJ2-2	CASSNRISGELFF
TRBV3-1	TRBJ2-2	CASSLRTSGTNTGELFF
TRBV15	TRBJ1-6	CATSRVPPGQDNSPLHF
TRBV29-1	TRBJ2-7	CSVAPGEVLAGAREQYF